Given below is one T cell receptor beta chain in context. Its specificity is unknown. This entry is derived from a study of vaccination and CD4 T cells after COVID-19. Germline CDR1 SGHRS, CDR2 YFSETQ. Trimming removed 7 bases from V and 5 bases from J; junction bases left unmatched: 10. The CDR3 runs to 14 residues. An Oncomine TCR Beta short-read assay was used to sequence the DNA from cultured CD4+ T cells. TCRdb reanalysed the PCR reads using MiXCR and keeps one entry per CDR3 protein. The table lists around 15,000 distinct CDR3 sequences, about 25% of them singletons, with approximately 23% in the top ten. Treatment defined: roughly nine-day PBMC culture with coronavirus spike peptide pools or control peptides (ViraFEST assay). Wells that each held 2 million or so PBMCs were cultured with 8 to 10 IU/ml IL-2 and roughly 10 ug/ml peptide pools.

This clonotype originated in a human donor with COVID-19. The specimen was cultured CD4+ T cells from blood. The gene calls are TRBV5-1 and TRBJ2-5; 8 bases line up with TRBD1. CDR3 in DNA: TGCGCCAGCTCTCCGGGCAGGGGGCCGGAGACCCAGTACTTC. The encoded protein is CASSPGRGPETQYF.